This section outlines one T cell receptor beta chain sequence together with its context. Its antigen is not identified. The germline gives CDR1 SGHVS, CDR2 FQNEAQ. The CDR3 spans 13 residues. V was pared by 5 bases and J by 5 bases, with 13 bases between. This entry comes from a study of CD8 T cells in ankylosing spondylitis. Each TCR beta library was made by quantitative 5'-RACE that incorporated molecular barcodes. TCRdb reanalysed the 5' RACE reads using MiXCR and keeps one entry per CDR3 protein. The sample gives 300,000 to 350,000 distinct CDR3 sequences, about a fifth of which show up once; about 4% is in the top ten. Whole-study findings and limits: Disease-linked clones reportedly showed significant enrichment in matched ankylosing spondylitis synovial fluid.

The specimen was blood, either unsorted or a sorted T cell fraction (not recorded which). The receptor was derived from a female donor with ankylosing spondylitis or in good health (not recorded which). J is TRBJ2-7 and V is TRBV7-8; D is perhaps TRBD2 (5 bases). DNA of the CDR3: TGTGCCAGCAGCCACCCGGGAACCAACGAGCAGTACTTC. Its protein is CASSHPGTNEQYF.